The 24 T cell receptor beta chains given below trace back to one sample, sequenced in a study of cytomegalovirus exposure and HLA in healthy donors. The PCR was carried out with 60 Vbeta primers and 13 Jbeta primers. Measured with immunoSEQ multiplex PCR; TCRdb has only the in-frame clones, and not every one. The sample lists 75,000 to 85,000 clones, around 81% occurring once. Sequencing used PBMCs. All receptors derive from a male donor in good health and CMV-seronegative.

V usage is TRBV5-1 and J usage is TRBJ1-1; TRBD1 matches at 8 bases. The length of the CDR3 is 16 residues. CDR1 SGHRS and CDR2 YFSETQ come from the germline V gene. V shed 0 bases and J 4 bases; nucleotides not matched to a gene: 8. The CDR3 region has the DNA TGCGCCAGCAGCTTGGTATTGGGGACAGGAATCACTGAAGCTTTCTTT. Protein: CASSLVLGTGITEAFF.

This rearrangement joins TRBV27 to TRBJ2-7; 7 bases match TRBD2. The germline V gene encodes CDR1 MNHEY and CDR2 SMNVEV (reference sequence). The junction had 12 bases not matched to a gene; V was cut back by 10 bases and J by 3 bases. This CDR3 region has 14 residues. This CDR3 reads CATPSAGNHYEQYF. In DNA form, the CDR3 reads TGTGCCACTCCCTCAGCGGGAAACCACTACGAGCAGTACTTC.

This clone was recorded once. The J gene is TRBJ2-3, the V gene TRBV19; D is perhaps TRBD1 (6 bases). V gave up 5 bases and J gave up 5 bases, with 17 bases separating them. From germline, CDR1 is LNHDA and CDR2 SQIVND (reference sequence). The CDR3 sequence is 15 residues long. Here the CDR3 reads CASSPTGTRGDTQYF. CDR3 DNA sequence: TGTGCCAGTAGTCCCACGGGGACCAGGGGAGATACGCAGTATTTT.

V and J are TRBV5-1 and TRBJ2-7; TRBD2 is a possible D gene (5 bases). The CDR3 has 15 residues. Germline CDR1 and CDR2: SGHRS and YFSETQ. Deletions cut 0 bases from V and 2 bases from J, with 12 bases between. The CDR3 region is CASSLAGGYAYEQYF. The CDR3 region has the DNA TGCGCCAGCAGCTTGGCAGGCGGGTATGCCTACGAGCAGTACTTC.

The rearrangement links TRBV19 to TRBJ1-2, with TRBD1 identical over 7 bases. CDR1 LNHDA and CDR2 SQIVND come from the germline V gene (reference sequence). V gave up 7 bases and J gave up 4 bases; unmatched junction bases: 9. The CDR3 consists of 14 residues. CDR3 sequence reads: CASTHEGASYGYTF. CDR3 in DNA: TGTGCCAGTACCCATGAGGGGGCCAGCTATGGCTACACCTTC.

The V call is TRBV19, the J call TRBJ2-7; D might be TRBD2 (7 bases). In germline, CDR1 is LNHDA, CDR2 SQIVND (reference sequence). The CDR3 runs 15 residues. V was trimmed by 3 bases and J by 3 bases, leaving 15 bases between them. CDR3 sequence reads: CASSIQRGGDYEQYF. Written as DNA, the CDR3 is TGTGCCAGTAGTATCCAGAGGGGGGGCGACTACGAGCAGTACTTC.

This sequence joins TRBV23-1 and TRBJ2-1; 10 positions match TRBD1. TRBV23-1 is an ORF; its function is uncertain. The CDR3 sequence is 15 residues long. The V segment lost 2 bases and the J segment 8 bases; nucleotides outside the gene matches: 6. CDR3 nucleotides: TGCGCCAGCAGTCAACCCCGGGACAGGGGTGATGAGCAGTTCTTC. Translated, it gives CASSQPRDRGDEQFF.

The gene calls are TRBV5-6 and TRBJ2-7, with 15 bases that match TRBD2. CDR3 length: 16 residues. CDR1 and CDR2 (germline): SGHDT, YYEEEE. Losses at the gene ends were 3 bases for V and 5 bases for J; bases not matched to a gene: 6. The CDR3 loop reads CASSWGTSGRIHEQYF. The CDR3 coding sequence is TGTGCCAGCAGCTGGGGGACTAGCGGGAGGATCCACGAGCAGTACTTC.

V usage is TRBV5-1 and J usage is TRBJ2-5; possibly TRBD2 for D (5 bases). Trimming removed 0 bases from V and 1 base from J, with 10 bases in between. This CDR3 contains 15 residues. From germline, CDR1 is SGHRS and CDR2 YFSETQ. The CDR3 sequence is CASSLVGVPQETQYF. CDR3 coding DNA: TGCGCCAGCAGCTTGGTCGGGGTGCCCCAAGAGACCCAGTACTTC. The whole variable domain, filled in from reference TRBV5-1 and TRBJ2-5, reads KAGVTQTPRYLIKTRGQQVTLSCSPISGHRSVSWYQQTPGQGLQFLFEYFSETQRNKGNFPGRFSGRQFSNSRSEMNVSTLELGDSALYLCASSLVGVPQETQYFGPGTRLLVL.

The rearrangement uses TRBV9 and TRBJ2-5; TRBD1 might be the D (5 bases). V shed 3 bases and J shed 5 bases, with 11 bases lying between them. Germline V lookup: CDR1 SGDLS, CDR2 YYNGEE. The CDR3 length is 13 residues. DNA of the CDR3: TGTGCCAGCAGCGCCCAGGGCTGGGAGACCCAGTACTTC. It is translated as CASSAQGWETQYF.

This clone was seen a few times. This chain links TRBV19 with TRBJ2-1; perhaps TRBD2 as D (6 bases). Trimming stripped 7 bases from V and 6 bases from J, with 13 bases between. Germline CDR1 and CDR2: LNHDA and SQIVND (reference sequence). The CDR3 is made up of 13 amino acids. CDR3 DNA: TGTGCCAGTACTACGGGACTTACCAATGAGCAGTTCTTC. It specifies CASTTGLTNEQFF.

The chain recombines TRBV7-8 with TRBJ1-2, with 7 bases that match TRBD1. Looked up from germline, CDR1 is SGHVS and CDR2 is FQNEAQ. This CDR3 has 13 residues. V lost 3 bases and J lost 4; bases outside the gene matches: 2. CDR3 amino acids: CASSLGQFYGYTF. The CDR3 bases are TGTGCCAGCAGCTTGGGACAGTTCTATGGCTACACCTTC.

The chain joins TRBV7-2 to TRBJ1-5; D perhaps matches TRBD1 (5 bases). Germline V gene sequence: CDR1 SGHTA, CDR2 FQGNSA. This CDR3 is 17 amino acids long. The ends were cut back, 1 base at V and 0 bases at J, with 13 bases in the middle. CDR3 in DNA: TGTGCCAGCAGCTTAGGGGTACAGGCGCTTAGCAATCAGCCCCAGCATTTT. This translates into CASSLGVQALSNQPQHF.

This chain uses TRBV12-5 with TRBJ1-1; tentatively, D is TRBD1 (6 bases). This CDR3 contains 14 residues. The V gene's germline CDR1 is LGHNT and CDR2 FRNRAP. The V end was cut by 0 bases, the J end by 1 base, with 6 bases between. This chain's CDR3 is CASGLVGGNTEAFF. For the CDR3, the DNA is TGTGCTAGTGGTTTGGTAGGGGGGAACACTGAAGCTTTCTTT.

The rearrangement links TRBV19 to TRBJ2-3; possibly TRBD1 for D (6 bases). V lost 4 bases to trimming and J lost 6 bases, with 8 bases between them. The CDR3 length is 12 residues. Germline CDR1 is LNHDA and CDR2 is SQIVND (reference sequence). This CDR3 is CASSRQADTQYF. The DNA for the CDR3 is TGTGCCAGTAGTAGACAGGCGGATACGCAGTATTTT.

The chain links TRBV6-4 to TRBJ2-3; D is possibly TRBD1 (6 bases). In germline, CDR1 is MRHNA, CDR2 SNTAGT. This CDR3 comprises 15 residues. V dropped 2 bases and J dropped 1 base, with 10 bases sitting between them. For the CDR3, the DNA is TGTGCCAGCAGTGACAGTGAGGGGGGCACAGATACGCAGTATTTT. Amino acid sequence: CASSDSEGGTDTQYF.

This clone was found once. V is TRBV6-1 and J is TRBJ2-7, with 11 bases fitting TRBD1. Looked up from germline, CDR1 is MNHNS and CDR2 is SASEGT. The CDR3 sequence is 14 residues long. V gave up 6 bases and J gave up 2 bases; unmatched junction bases: 3. CDR3 residues: CASSLDRGPYEQYF. The CDR3 DNA follows: TGTGCCAGCAGCCTGGACAGGGGGCCCTACGAGCAGTACTTC.

CDR3 DNA: TGTGCCAGTAGCGGACTAGCGGGGGGCACAGATACGCAGTATTTT. Residues: CASSGLAGGTDTQYF. The chain recombines TRBV19 with TRBJ2-3; 13 nucleotides match TRBD2. The germline V gene encodes CDR1 LNHDA and CDR2 SQIVND (reference sequence). CDR3 length: 15 amino acids. With 6 bases clipped from V and 1 base from J, the junction kept 1 base outside the gene matches.

This rearrangement joins TRBV7-3 to TRBJ2-1; 12 bases align to TRBD2. Looked up from germline, CDR1 is SGHTA and CDR2 is FQGTGA. The CDR3 spans 14 residues. J gave up 8 bases and V 8 bases, and 7 bases lay outside the gene matches. The CDR3 sequence: CASSRLAGADEQFF. For the CDR3, the DNA is TGTGCCAGCTCACGACTAGCGGGAGCTGATGAGCAGTTCTTC.

This clone was picked up one time. The chain links TRBV29-1 to TRBJ2-7, with 8 bases fitting TRBD2. V shed 6 bases and J 2 bases; nucleotides not matched to a gene: 9. Per the germline V gene, CDR1 is SQVTM and CDR2 is ANQGSEA. The CDR3 loop spans 14 amino acids. CDR3 bases: TGCAGCGTGATCCCAGCGGGGGTCACCTACGAGCAGTACTTC. It is translated as CSVIPAGVTYEQYF.

The chain links TRBV30 to TRBJ1-1; possibly TRBD1 for D (5 bases). This CDR3 region has 13 residues. Trimming pared 3 bases from V and 3 bases from J, leaving 11 bases between. The germline V gene has CDR1 GTSNPN and CDR2 SVGIG (reference sequence). Here the CDR3 reads CAWSRQKDTEAFF. The CDR3 DNA follows: TGTGCCTGGAGCCGACAGAAGGACACTGAAGCTTTCTTT.

V is TRBV4-3 and J is TRBJ1-6; 9 nucleotides line up with TRBD1. This CDR3 spans 14 amino acids. With V trimmed by 2 bases and J by 10 bases, 3 bases remained unmatched. From germline, CDR1 is LGHNA and CDR2 YSLEER. The CDR3 here is CASSQTGGVSPLHF. The DNA for the CDR3 is TGCGCCAGCAGCCAAACAGGGGGCGTCTCACCCCTCCACTTT.

This clone is a singleton in its sample. The gene calls are TRBV5-1 and TRBJ1-1, with D maybe TRBD1 (6 bases). Trimming took off 1 base at V and 6 bases at J, with 13 bases between the two ends. The CDR3 consists of 14 residues. In germline, CDR1 is SGHRS, CDR2 YFSETQ. CDR3 in DNA: TGCGCCAGCAGCTTGTATCAGGGGTATGCTGAAGCTTTCTTT. Translation gives CASSLYQGYAEAFF.

This clone occurred once. The rearrangement links TRBV9 to TRBJ1-1; tentative D call: TRBD1 (5 bases). Between the trimmed V and J ends, which lost 0 bases and 0 bases, there was a span of 15 bases. The CDR3 totals 17 residues. Germline CDR1 SGDLS, CDR2 YYNGEE. CDR3 sequence reads: CASSVGGRGYMNTEAFF. DNA for the CDR3: TGTGCCAGCAGCGTAGGCGGGAGGGGTTATATGAACACTGAAGCTTTCTTT.